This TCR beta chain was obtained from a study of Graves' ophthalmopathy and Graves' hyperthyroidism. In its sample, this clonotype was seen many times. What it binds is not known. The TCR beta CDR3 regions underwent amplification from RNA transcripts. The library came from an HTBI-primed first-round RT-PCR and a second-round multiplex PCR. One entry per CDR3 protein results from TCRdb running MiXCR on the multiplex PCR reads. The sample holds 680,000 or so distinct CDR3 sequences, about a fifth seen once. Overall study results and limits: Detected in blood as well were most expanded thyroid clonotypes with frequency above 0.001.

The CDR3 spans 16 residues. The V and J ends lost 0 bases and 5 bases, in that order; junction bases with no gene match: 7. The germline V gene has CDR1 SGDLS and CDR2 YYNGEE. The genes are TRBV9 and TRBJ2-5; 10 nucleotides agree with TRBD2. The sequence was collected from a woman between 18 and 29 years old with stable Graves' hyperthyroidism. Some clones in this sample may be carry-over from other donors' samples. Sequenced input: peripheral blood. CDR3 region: CASSVESSGGIETQYF. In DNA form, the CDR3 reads TGTGCCAGCAGCGTAGAGAGTAGCGGGGGGATCGAGACCCAGTACTTC.